A selection of T cell receptor beta chains follows, all from one sample in a study of blood T cell repertoires in COVID-19. The table came from immunoSEQ multiplex PCR; TCRdb's copy has only in-frame clones and leaves some out. Altogether some 370,000 clones are present, under 85% being singletons, with the ten largest covering about 5.4%. Sequenced: PBMCs or T cells enriched from blood (not recorded which). Source of these receptors: a woman aged 50 to 65 who had recovered from COVID-19. Each CDR3 is given with its conserved first and last residue. The order of the fields is V gene, J gene, D gene, clone size, CDR3 protein, CDR3 DNA. The D gene is left open where the match is weak. Only some rows state a clone size, as once, few, many or a class for expanded clones.

>TRBV28|TRBJ1-1|TRBD1|-
CASSDRDRGKNTEAFF
TGTGCCAGCAGTGACCGGGACAGGGGAAAGAACACTGAAGCTTTCTTT
>TRBV20-1|TRBJ2-1|-|-
CSASVYNEQFF
TGCAGTGCTAGCGTCTACAATGAGCAGTTCTTC
>TRBV18|TRBJ1-2|-|-
CASSSERGLNYGYTF
TGTGCCAGCTCCTCAGAGCGGGGGTTGAATTATGGCTACACCTTC
>TRBV11-3|TRBJ2-5|-|-
CASSLERAGETQYF
TGTGCCAGCAGCTTAGAGAGGGCTGGGGAGACCCAGTACTTC
>TRBV15|TRBJ1-2|-|once
CATSIEGGNYGYTF
TGTGCCACCAGCATAGAGGGCGGGAACTATGGCTACACCTTC
>TRBV18|TRBJ2-7|-|-
CASSPAEVTGYEQYF
TGTGCCAGCTCACCAGCTGAGGTTACGGGGTACGAGCAGTACTTC
>TRBV11-2|TRBJ2-3|TRBD2|-
CASSSTSLAGGLADTQYF
TGTGCCAGCAGCTCGACGTCCCTAGCGGGAGGGTTAGCAGATACGCAGTATTTT
>TRBV27|TRBJ2-2|TRBD2|-
CASSARGGAWSGELFF
TGTGCCAGCAGTGCCCGGGGGGGGGCATGGTCCGGGGAGCTGTTTTTT
>TRBV30|TRBJ1-2|-|-
CAWTKGLYGYTF
TGTGCCTGGACCAAGGGACTTTATGGCTACACCTTC
>TRBV5-6|TRBJ1-5|-|-
CASSFLGAPSNQPQHF
TGTGCCAGCAGCTTTCTGGGGGCTCCGAGCAATCAGCCCCAGCATTTT
>TRBV11-3|TRBJ1-1|-|-
CASSLGGGSDAFF
TGTGCCAGCAGCTTGGGAGGGGGGTCAGATGCTTTCTTT